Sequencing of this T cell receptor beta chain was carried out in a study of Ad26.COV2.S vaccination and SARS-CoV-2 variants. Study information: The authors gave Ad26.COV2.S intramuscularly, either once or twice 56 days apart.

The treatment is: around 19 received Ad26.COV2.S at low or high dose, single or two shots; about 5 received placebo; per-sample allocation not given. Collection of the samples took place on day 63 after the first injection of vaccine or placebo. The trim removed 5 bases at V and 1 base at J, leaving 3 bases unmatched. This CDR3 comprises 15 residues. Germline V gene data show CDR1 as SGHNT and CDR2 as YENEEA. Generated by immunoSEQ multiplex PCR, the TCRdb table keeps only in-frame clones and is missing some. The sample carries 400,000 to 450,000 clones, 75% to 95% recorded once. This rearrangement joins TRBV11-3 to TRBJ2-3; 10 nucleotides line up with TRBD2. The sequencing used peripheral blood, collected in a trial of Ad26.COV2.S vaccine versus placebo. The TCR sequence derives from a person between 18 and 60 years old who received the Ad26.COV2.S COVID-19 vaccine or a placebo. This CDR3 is CASSRTSGRTDTQYF. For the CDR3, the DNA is TGTGCCAGCAGCCGGACTAGCGGTCGCACAGATACGCAGTATTTT.